This T cell receptor beta chain was recovered during a study of CD8 T cells in Susac syndrome. Germline CDR1 is SGHTA and CDR2 is FQGNSA. Unmatched junction bases numbered 5, after V lost 8 bases and J lost 2 bases. CDR3 length: 13 amino acids. After extraction with the RNeasy kit, about 0.45 to 1 ug of the RNA was reverse transcribed using random hexamers. The TCR beta CDR3 was amplified by immunoSEQ multiplex PCR across 54 Vbeta, 13 Jbeta. A single record per CDR3 protein comes from TCRdb applying MiXCR to the immunoSEQ multiplex PCR reads. The sample consists of 150,000 to 200,000 distinct CDR3 sequences, about 94% of them appearing once. The study used healthy donors as controls matched for age and sex.

This clonotype was obtained from a human donor in good health. The chain joins TRBV7-2 to TRBJ2-7; 8 positions agree with TRBD2. Sequenced sample: CD4+ T cells from PBMCs. In DNA form, the CDR3 reads TGTGCCAGCTCACTAGCGGTAACCTACGAGCAGTACTTC. Protein: CASSLAVTYEQYF.